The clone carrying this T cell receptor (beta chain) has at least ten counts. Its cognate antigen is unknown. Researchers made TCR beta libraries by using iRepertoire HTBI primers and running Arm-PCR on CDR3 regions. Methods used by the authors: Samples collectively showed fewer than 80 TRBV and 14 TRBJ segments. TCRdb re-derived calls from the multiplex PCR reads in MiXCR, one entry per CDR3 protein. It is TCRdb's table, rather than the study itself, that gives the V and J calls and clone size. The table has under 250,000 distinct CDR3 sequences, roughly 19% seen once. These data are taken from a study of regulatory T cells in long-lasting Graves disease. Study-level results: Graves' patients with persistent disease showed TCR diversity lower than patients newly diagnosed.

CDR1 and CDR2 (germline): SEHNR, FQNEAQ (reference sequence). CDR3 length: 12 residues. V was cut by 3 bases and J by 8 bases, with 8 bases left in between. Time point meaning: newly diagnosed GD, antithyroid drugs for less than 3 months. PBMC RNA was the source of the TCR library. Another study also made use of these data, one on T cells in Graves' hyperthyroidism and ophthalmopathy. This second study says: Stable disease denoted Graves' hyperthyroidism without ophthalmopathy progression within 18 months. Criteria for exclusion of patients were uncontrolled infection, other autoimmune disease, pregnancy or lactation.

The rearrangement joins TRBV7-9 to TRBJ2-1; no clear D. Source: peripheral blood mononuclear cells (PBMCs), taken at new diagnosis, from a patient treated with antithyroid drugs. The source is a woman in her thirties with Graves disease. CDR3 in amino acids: CASSLGWDEQFF. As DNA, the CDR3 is TGTGCCAGCAGCTTGGGATGGGATGAGCAGTTCTTC. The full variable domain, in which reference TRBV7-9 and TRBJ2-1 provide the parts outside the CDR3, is DTGVSQNPRHKITKRGQNVTFRCDPISEHNRLYWYRQTLGQGPEFLTYFQNEAQLEKSRLLSDRFSAERPKGSFSTLEIQRTEQGDSAMYLCASSLGWDEQFFGPGTRLTVL.